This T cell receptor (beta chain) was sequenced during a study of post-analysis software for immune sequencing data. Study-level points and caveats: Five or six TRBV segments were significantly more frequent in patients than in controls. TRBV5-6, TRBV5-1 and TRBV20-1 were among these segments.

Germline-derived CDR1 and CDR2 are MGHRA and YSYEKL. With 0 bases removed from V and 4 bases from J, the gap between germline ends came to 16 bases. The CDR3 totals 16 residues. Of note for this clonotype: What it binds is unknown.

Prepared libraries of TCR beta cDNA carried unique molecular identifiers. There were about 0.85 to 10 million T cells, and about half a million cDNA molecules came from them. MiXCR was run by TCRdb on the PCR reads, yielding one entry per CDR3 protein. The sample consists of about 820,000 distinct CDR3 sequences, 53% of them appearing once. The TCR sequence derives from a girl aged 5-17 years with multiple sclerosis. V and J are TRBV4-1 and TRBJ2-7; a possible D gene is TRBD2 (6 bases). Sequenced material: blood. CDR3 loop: CASSQDKGSGYYEQYF. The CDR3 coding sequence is TGCGCCAGCAGCCAAGATAAAGGTAGCGGCTATTACGAGCAGTACTTC.